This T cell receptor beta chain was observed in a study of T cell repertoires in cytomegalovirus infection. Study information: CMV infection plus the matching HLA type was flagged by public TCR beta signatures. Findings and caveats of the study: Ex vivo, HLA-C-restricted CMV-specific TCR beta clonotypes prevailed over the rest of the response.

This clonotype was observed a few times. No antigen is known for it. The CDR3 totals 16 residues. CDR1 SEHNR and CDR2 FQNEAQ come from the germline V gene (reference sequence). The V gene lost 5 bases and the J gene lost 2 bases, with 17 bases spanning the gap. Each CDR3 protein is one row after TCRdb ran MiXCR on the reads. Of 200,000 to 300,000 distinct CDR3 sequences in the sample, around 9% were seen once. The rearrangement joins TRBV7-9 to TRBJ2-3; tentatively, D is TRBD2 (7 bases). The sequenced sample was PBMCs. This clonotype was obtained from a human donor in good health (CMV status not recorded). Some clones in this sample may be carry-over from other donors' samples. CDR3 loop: CASSLAGGGVTDTQYF. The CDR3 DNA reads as TGTGCCAGCAGCCTCGCCGGCGGGGGCGTCACAGATACGCAGTATTTT.